This TCR beta chain was observed in a study of OX40 agonist ivuxolimab in advanced cancers. TCRdb keeps only in-frame clones here, not all; method: immunoSEQ multiplex PCR. The sample has over 15,000 clones, 79% seen once. The CDR3 is made up of 15 amino acids. With 2 bases removed from V and 9 bases from J, the gap between germline ends came to 14 bases. Germline V CDR1 and CDR2: MNHEY, SMNVEV (reference sequence). The source is an adult with an advanced solid tumor such as melanoma, head and neck, liver or kidney cancer. The specimen was CD4+ or CD8+ T cells sorted from blood, collected in a trial of the OX40 agonist ivuxolimab. V usage is TRBV27 and J usage is TRBJ1-6; D is uncertain. The CDR3, as DNA: TGTGCCAGCAGTTTAGCGGAGTGGAAGGGTTCACCCCTCCACTTT. Translation: CASSLAEWKGSPLHF.